Reported below is one TCR beta chain. Its antigen is unknown. Amplified TCR beta CDR3 regions derived from RNA transcripts. In the first-round RT-PCR of the TCR CDR3, the HTBI primer set was used. TCRdb re-called the multiplex PCR reads with MiXCR, one entry per CDR3 protein. Altogether 480,000 or so distinct CDR3 sequences are present, 40% to 50% being singletons, with the ten largest covering 35% to 50%. This sample stems from a study of T cells in Graves' hyperthyroidism and ophthalmopathy. Study-wide results and caveats: Blood shared most expanded thyroid clonotypes above 0.001. A model of 13 V-J features distinguished ophthalmopathy from stable hyperthyroidism.

This sequence was found in an adult woman with Graves' disease, either hyperthyroidism or ophthalmopathy (not recorded which). The sequencing sample was made of peripheral blood or thyroid tissue (not recorded which).

CDR3: CASLQDHLNTGELFF. The CDR3, as DNA: TGTGCCAGCCTGCAGGACCACCTGAACACCGGGGAGCTGTTTTTT. The chain combines TRBV7-9 with TRBJ2-2, with no clear D. V was cut by 8 bases and J by 1 base, with 14 bases left in between. Germline CDR1 reads SEHNR; CDR2 reads FQNEAQ (reference sequence). This CDR3 region has 15 residues.